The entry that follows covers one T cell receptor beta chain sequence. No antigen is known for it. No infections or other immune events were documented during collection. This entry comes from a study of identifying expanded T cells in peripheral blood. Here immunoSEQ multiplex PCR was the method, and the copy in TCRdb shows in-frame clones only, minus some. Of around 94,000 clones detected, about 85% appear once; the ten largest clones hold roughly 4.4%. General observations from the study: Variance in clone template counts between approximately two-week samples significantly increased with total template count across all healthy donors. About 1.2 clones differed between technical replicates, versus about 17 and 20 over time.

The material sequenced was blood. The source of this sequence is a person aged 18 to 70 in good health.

CDR3 nucleotide sequence: TGTGCCAGCAGCTTATCAGGGTCTAGCACAGATACGCAGTATTTT. Its protein is CASSLSGSSTDTQYF. The genes are TRBV7-9 and TRBJ2-3, with D perhaps matching TRBD1 (5 bases). Germline values: CDR1 SEHNR, CDR2 FQNEAQ (reference sequence). V dropped 2 bases and J dropped 0 bases, with 9 bases sitting between them. The CDR3 contains 15 residues.